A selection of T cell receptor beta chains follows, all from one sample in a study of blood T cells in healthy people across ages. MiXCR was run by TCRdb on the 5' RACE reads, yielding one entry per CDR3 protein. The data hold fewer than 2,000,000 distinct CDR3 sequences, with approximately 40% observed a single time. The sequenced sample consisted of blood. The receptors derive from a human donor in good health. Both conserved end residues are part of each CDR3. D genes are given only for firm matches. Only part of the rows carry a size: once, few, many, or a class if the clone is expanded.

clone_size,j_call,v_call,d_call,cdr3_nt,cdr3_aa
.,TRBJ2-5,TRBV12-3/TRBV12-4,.,TGTGCCAGCAGCACAGTGACAGCCGGGAAAGAGACCCAGTACTTC,CASSTVTAGKETQYF
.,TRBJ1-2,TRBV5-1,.,TGCGCCAGCAGCTTTGAACCCACCCTTAACTATGGCTACACCTTC,CASSFEPTLNYGYTF
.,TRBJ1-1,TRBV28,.,TGTGCCACCCTAACCGACAGCCCCACTGAAGCTTTCTTT,CATLTDSPTEAFF
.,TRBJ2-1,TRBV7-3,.,TGTGCCAGCAGCTTAAAACCGGCACCCCGGTGGGCTAGCGAGAGCTCCTACAATGAGCAGTTCTTC,CASSLKPAPRWASESSYNEQFF
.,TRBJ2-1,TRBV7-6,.,TGTGCCAGCAGCTCAAATGGGGCAGAGCAGTTCTTC,CASSSNGAEQFF
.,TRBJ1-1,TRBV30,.,TGTGCCTGGAGTGTACTAAGCAGAGGGATCGAAAAAGCTTTCTTT,CAWSVLSRGIEKAFF
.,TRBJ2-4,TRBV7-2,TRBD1,TGTGCCAGCAGCTTCGACAGGGGCAGCGTTTCGGAGCAGTACTTC,CASSFDRGSVSEQYF
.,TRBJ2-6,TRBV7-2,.,TGTGCCAGCAGCTTTTCTGGGGCCAACGTCCGGACTTTC,CASSFSGANVRTF
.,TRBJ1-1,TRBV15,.,TGTGCCACCAGCGAACCAAGAGGGGGGACTGAAGCTTTCTTT,CATSEPRGGTEAFF
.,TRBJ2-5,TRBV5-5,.,TGTGCCAGCAGCATGGGACTGGCAGAGACCCAGTACTTC,CASSMGLAETQYF
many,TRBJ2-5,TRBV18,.,TGTGCCAGCAGTGAAGAGACCCAGTACTTC,CASSEETQYF
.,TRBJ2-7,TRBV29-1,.,TGCAGCGTTGTGCCCATCACAGAGACCTACGAGCAGTACTTC,CSVVPITETYEQYF
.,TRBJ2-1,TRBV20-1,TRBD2,TGCAGTGCTCCCCCTTACCGCCCTACTAGCGGGGGCCCCCTAAACAATGAGCAGTTCTTC,CSAPPYRPTSGGPLNNEQFF
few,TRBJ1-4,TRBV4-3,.,TGCGCCAGCAGCCAAGGACAGAATAATGAAAAACTGTTTTTT,CASSQGQNNEKLFF
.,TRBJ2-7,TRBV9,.,TGTGCCAGCAGCGTAGAGCCGCCCCACGAGCAGTACTTC,CASSVEPPHEQYF
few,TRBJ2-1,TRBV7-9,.,TGTGCCAGCAGCTATGCAGCTTCGTTTAAGTTCTTC,CASSYAASFKFF
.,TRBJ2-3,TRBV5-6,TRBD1,TGTGCCAGCAGCTCCGCCTACAGGGGTAGCACAGATACGCAGTATTTT,CASSSAYRGSTDTQYF
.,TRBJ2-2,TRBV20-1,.,TGCAGTGCTAGCGAATGGACAGTAAACACCGGGGAGCTGTTTTTT,CSASEWTVNTGELFF
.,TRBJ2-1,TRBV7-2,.,TGTGCCAGCAGTACAATGGGTCGAGGGACCTACAATGAGCAGTTCTTC,CASSTMGRGTYNEQFF